This TCR beta chain appears in the sequencing data of a study of radiation and T cells in renal cell carcinoma. Sequencing used immunoSEQ multiplex PCR; TCRdb keeps in-frame clones, though not all of them. Of approximately 170,000 clones in the sample, roughly 90% are singletons; the top ten hold around 11%. General study results and limits: From baseline, blood top tumor clonotypes peaked at 2 weeks post-radiation.

Documented time point: blood 4 weeks post-SBRT, at nephrectomy. Treatment specified: 15 Gy SBRT to primary tumor, nephrectomy 4 weeks later. Nephrectomy followed 15 Gy stereotactic body radiation by 4 weeks. This renal cell carcinoma was of the clear cell type. Germline CDR1 reads LNHDA; CDR2 reads SQIVND (reference sequence). The CDR3 contains 14 residues. V lost 8 bases to trimming and J lost 1 base, with 14 bases between them. This clone was picked up a small number of times. What it binds is unknown. The chain joins TRBV19 to TRBJ1-1, with D uncertain. The TCR was taken from a woman between 45 and 60 years old with renal cell carcinoma. The sequencing here drew on blood, taken from a patient whose treatment included radiotherapy and nephrectomy. DNA for the CDR3: TGTGCCAGTTGCGGGGAGATCTGGAACACTGAAGCTTTCTTT. It translates to CASCGEIWNTEAFF. Looking up the rest from reference TRBV19 and TRBJ1-1 gives the full variable domain: DGGITQSPKYLFRKEGQNVTLSCEQNLNHDAMYWYRQDPGQGLRLIYYSQIVNDFQKGDIAEGYSVSREKKESFPLTVTSAQKNPTAFYLCASCGEIWNTEAFFGQGTRLTVV.